This TCR beta chain was retrieved from a study of graft-versus-host responses after intestinal transplantation. V lost 11 bases and J 7 bases, leaving 35 bases between the germline ends. In germline, CDR1 is LGHNA, CDR2 YNFKEQ. The CDR3 length is 19 residues. Only in-frame clones appear in the TCRdb table, and some are missing; sequencing was by immunoSEQ multiplex PCR. The table shows around 19,000 clones, with around 35% occurring only once. This clone was counted between two and nine times. The chain couples TRBV4-2 to TRBJ2-2, with TRBD1 as a possible D gene (5 bases). This sequence was found in a human patient who was an organ donor for intestinal transplantation. Sequencing was performed on alloreactive CD4+ T cells from a mixed lymphocyte reaction culture, taken before transplantation. Documented subset: CFSE-low proliferating T cells sorted from approximately six-day pre-transplant mixed lymphocyte reaction (GvH or HvG direction). CDR3 sequence reads: CAPRRPASVSSGHNGELFF. Written as DNA, the CDR3 is TGTGCCCCCAGGCGTCCGGCTAGTGTATCATCAGGGCATAACGGGGAGCTGTTTTTT.